The clone carrying this TCR beta chain was counted only a few times. Its specificity is unknown. Looked up from germline, CDR1 is MNHEY and CDR2 is SVGAGI. The CDR3 consists of 15 residues. The V gene end was trimmed by 4 bases and the J gene end by 8 bases; junction bases not matched to a gene: 9. Barcoded TCR alpha and TCR beta cDNA libraries with UMIs came from 5'RACE using constant-segment primers. TCRdb recomputed calls from the 5' RACE reads with MiXCR, one row per CDR3 protein. Found here are over 250,000 distinct CDR3 sequences, roughly 15% of them singletons; the top ten hold around 23%. The data derive from a study of T-cell memory formation after mild COVID-19. Background on the study: Among the donors, TCR clusters were largely specific to each donor.

Study-level results: CD4+ contracting clones lay mainly in CM and EM, CD8+ ones in EMRA. Clones contracting over day 15 to 85 were CD4/CD8 balanced, with later expanders leaning CD4+.

The receptor was isolated from a man aged 18 to 35 who had mild COVID-19 (a few samples of this study predate the infection). Cell type and time point are not known. The chain couples TRBV6-5 to TRBJ2-1; 9 positions agree with TRBD2. Sequences were obtained from PBMCs or a T cell subset sorted from them (not recorded which). The CDR3 sequence is CASSFLRGGWDEQFF. CDR3 in DNA: TGTGCCAGCAGTTTTCTGCGGGGGGGATGGGATGAGCAGTTCTTC.